Below, 30 T cell receptor beta chains from the same sample are listed, as sequenced in a study of T cell responses to AZD1222 COVID-19 vaccine. This table comes from immunoSEQ multiplex PCR, and its TCRdb copy is limited to in-frame clones, with some not included. The data hold roughly 48,000 clones, with about nine tenths observed a single time. This specimen consisted of peripheral blood, obtained 28 days after the second AZD1222 dose. Receptor source: an adult who received the AZD1222 COVID-19 vaccine.

V is TRBV6-2 or TRBV6-3 and J is TRBJ2-1; a weak D match, TRBD2 (6 bases). The V end lost 6 bases, the J end lost 7 bases, and 22 bases lay between the germline ends. Germline CDR1 MNHEY, CDR2 SVGEGT. The CDR3 consists of 16 residues. CDR3 in DNA: TGTGCCAGCAGCGACCGAGGGACTCTCACACGGAATGAGCAGTTCTTC. Translated: CASSDRGTLTRNEQFF.

This clone is medium-sized within its sample. The chain couples TRBV7-3 to TRBJ1-2; D is undetermined. V gave up 7 bases and J gave up 5 bases, with 20 bases separating them. The germline V gene has CDR1 SGHTA and CDR2 FQGTGA. The CDR3 totals 15 residues. CDR3: CASTLRIGPGYGYTF. The CDR3, as DNA: TGTGCCAGCACCCTAAGGATCGGACCGGGTTATGGCTACACCTTC.

The chain joins TRBV7-2 to TRBJ1-3; 9 positions match TRBD1. The CDR3 contains 19 residues. CDR1 SGHTA and CDR2 FQGNSA come from the germline V gene. Unmatched junction bases numbered 11, after V lost 2 bases and J lost 0 bases. This CDR3 reads CASSLMGGQGVGSGNTIYF. CDR3 sequence (DNA): TGTGCCAGCAGCTTAATGGGGGGACAGGGAGTGGGCTCTGGAAACACCATATATTTT.

This clone appeared a few times. The rearrangement links TRBV28 to TRBJ1-5, with a weak D call TRBD1 (5 bases). The CDR3 has 19 amino acids. Germline-derived CDR1 and CDR2 are MDHEN and SYDVKM. V was pared by 6 bases and J by 1 base, with 25 bases between. CDR3 DNA sequence: TGTGCCAGCAGCCCTCCTCGCGGACGGACATTCCTAAGCAATCAGCCCCAGCATTTT. As protein: CASSPPRGRTFLSNQPQHF. Complete variable domain (other parts from reference TRBV28 and TRBJ1-5): DVKVTQSSRYLVKRTGEKVFLECVQDMDHENMFWYRQDPGLGLRLIYFSYDVKMKEKGDIPEGYSVSREKKERFSLILESASTNQTSMYLCASSPPRGRTFLSNQPQHFGDGTRLSIL.

The chain has TRBV28 and TRBJ1-1, with D possibly matching TRBD1 (5 bases). Germline CDR1 and CDR2: MDHEN and SYDVKM. Deletions cut 4 bases from V and 0 bases from J, with 15 bases between. The CDR3 runs 16 residues. For the CDR3, the DNA is TGTGCCAGCAGTTATGTAGGGGCAAGAATGAACACTGAAGCTTTCTTT. This gives the protein CASSYVGARMNTEAFF. Full variable domain (remainder filled in from reference TRBV28 and TRBJ1-1): DVKVTQSSRYLVKRTGEKVFLECVQDMDHENMFWYRQDPGLGLRLIYFSYDVKMKEKGDIPEGYSVSREKKERFSLILESASTNQTSMYLCASSYVGARMNTEAFFGQGTRLTVV.

About this clone: An end of the junction differs from the germline gene, which may be a read error. The V and J genes are TRBV18 and TRBJ1-5; D is possibly TRBD1 (6 bases). CDR1 is KGHSH, CDR2 LQKENI, per germline. The CDR3 covers 15 residues. CDR3 nucleotides: TGTGCCAGCTCCCCACAGGGAGGTAGCAATCAGCCCCAGCATTTT. This translates into CASSPQGGSNQPQHF.

The chain recombines TRBV2 with TRBJ1-4; D unresolved. Germline loops: CDR1 SNHLY, CDR2 FYNNEI. V was pared by 7 bases and J by 3 bases, with 9 bases between. There are 13 residues in the CDR3. The CDR3 reads CASINGANEKLFF. In nucleotides, the CDR3 is TGTGCCAGCATAAACGGGGCTAATGAAAAACTGTTTTTT. Looking up the rest from reference TRBV2 and TRBJ1-4 gives the full variable domain: EPEVTQTPSHQVTQMGQEVILRCVPISNHLYFYWYRQILGQKVEFLVSFYNNEISEKSEIFDDQFSVERPDGSNFTLKIRSTKLEDSAMYFCASINGANEKLFFGSGTQLSVL.

This clone is labeled as medium-sized. The gene calls are TRBV15 and TRBJ2-2, with 12 nucleotides matching TRBD2. CDR3 length: 15 residues. With 2 bases clipped from V and 6 bases from J, the junction kept 1 base outside the gene matches. Germline V gene sequence: CDR1 LNHNV, CDR2 YYDKDF (reference sequence). In nucleotides, the CDR3 is TGTGCCACCAGCAGACTAGCGGGGGGGCCCGGGGAGCTGTTTTTT. It codes for CATSRLAGGPGELFF.

This rearrangement joins TRBV5-1 to TRBJ2-5; TRBD1 might be the D (5 bases). Per the germline V gene, CDR1 is SGHRS and CDR2 is YFSETQ. The CDR3 is 16 residues long. V lost 5 bases and J 2 bases, leaving 19 bases between the germline ends. The DNA of the CDR3 is TGCGCCAGCAGGGAATTACAGGAAACGTTACAAGAGACCCAGTACTTC. Translating it yields CASRELQETLQETQYF. Using reference TRBV5-1 and TRBJ2-5 for the parts outside the CDR3, the full variable domain is KAGVTQTPRYLIKTRGQQVTLSCSPISGHRSVSWYQQTPGQGLQFLFEYFSETQRNKGNFPGRFSGRQFSNSRSEMNVSTLELGDSALYLCASRELQETLQETQYFGPGTRLLVL.

The V and J genes are TRBV5-1 and TRBJ2-1; D ambiguous. CDR1 and CDR2 from the germline V gene are SGHRS and YFSETQ. The CDR3 is made up of 13 amino acids. Trimming removed 1 base at V and 5 bases at J, with 7 bases between. CDR3: CASSLSWNNEQFF. The DNA for the CDR3 is TGCGCCAGCAGCTTGTCCTGGAACAATGAGCAGTTCTTC.

V gene TRBV3-1 (or the pseudogene TRBV3-2) combines with J gene TRBJ1-4, with 8 bases lining up with TRBD1. The germline gives CDR1 LGHDT, CDR2 YNNKEL (reference sequence). The length of the CDR3 is 18 residues. Losses at the gene ends were 1 base for V and 5 bases for J; bases not matched to a gene: 12. CDR3 loop: CASSQGGQGASHNEKLFF. The CDR3 nucleotides read TGTGCCAGCAGCCAAGGAGGGCAGGGGGCATCGCACAATGAAAAACTGTTTTTT.

This clone was detected once. The chain joins TRBV5-6 to TRBJ1-5; no definite D call. This CDR3 spans 15 amino acids. Germline V gene data show CDR1 as SGHDT and CDR2 as YYEEEE. V lost 4 bases and J lost 6, with 17 bases in between. CDR3 nucleotide sequence: TGTGCCAGCAGCCGGTGGTCGGGGAGGACTCAGCCCCAGCATTTT. This codes for CASSRWSGRTQPQHF.

V gene TRBV7-9 combines with J gene TRBJ2-7; TRBD1 aligns across 7 bases. Germline V CDR1 and CDR2: SEHNR, FQNEAQ (reference sequence). The CDR3 extends over 12 amino acids. Trimming cost V 4 bases and J 3 bases; bases outside gene matches: 0. CDR3 DNA: TGTGCCAGCAGCTGGGACAGCTACGAGCAGTACTTC. Amino acids: CASSWDSYEQYF.

V is TRBV28 and J is TRBJ2-6, with D unclear. V dropped 1 base and J dropped 9 bases, with 10 bases sitting between them. The CDR3 sequence is 14 residues long. Germline V CDR1 and CDR2: MDHEN, SYDVKM. The CDR3 loop is CASSLYRQFNVLTF. The CDR3 coding sequence is TGTGCCAGCAGTTTATATCGGCAGTTCAACGTCCTGACTTTC.

The chain combines TRBV20-1 with TRBJ1-2; a possible D gene is TRBD1 (6 bases). The length of the CDR3 is 17 residues. Germline V gene lookup returns CDR1 DFQATT and CDR2 SNEGSKA (reference sequence). V was clipped by 3 bases and J by 4 bases, with 24 bases between them. CDR3 loop: CSASRGGSPGPSYGYTF. The DNA for the CDR3 is TGCAGTGCTAGTCGGGGGGGCTCCCCCGGGCCCTCCTATGGCTACACCTTC.

This clone showed up just once. The chain has TRBV5-1 and TRBJ1-4; 7 nucleotides agree with TRBD1. Germline values: CDR1 SGHRS, CDR2 YFSETQ. The CDR3 loop spans 13 amino acids. V lost 4 bases to trimming and J lost 6 bases; unmatched junction nucleotides: 3. The CDR3 DNA reads TGCGCCAGCAGCAAAGACAGGGATGAAAAACTGTTTTTT. Amino acid sequence: CASSKDRDEKLFF. The full variable domain, with the rest looked up from reference TRBV5-1 and TRBJ1-4, is KAGVTQTPRYLIKTRGQQVTLSCSPISGHRSVSWYQQTPGQGLQFLFEYFSETQRNKGNFPGRFSGRQFSNSRSEMNVSTLELGDSALYLCASSKDRDEKLFFGSGTQLSVL.

The rearrangement links TRBV19 to TRBJ1-1; D ambiguous. The CDR3 covers 16 residues. Between the trimmed V and J ends, which lost 5 bases and 10 bases, there was a span of 26 bases. The germline CDR1 and CDR2 sequences are LNHDA and SQIVND (reference sequence). The CDR3 DNA reads TGTGCCAGTAGTGCCAAACCGGGAAGACTCCGAAGGAGAGCTTTCTTT. Translating gives CASSAKPGRLRRRAFF.

This chain joins TRBV9 and TRBJ2-1, with 7 bases aligning to TRBD2. The CDR3 is 16 residues long. V lost 1 base to trimming and J lost 9 bases; unmatched junction nucleotides: 13. Germline CDR1 reads SGDLS; CDR2 reads YYNGEE. The CDR3 loop reads CASSVSSGTGPPEQFF. The DNA for the CDR3 is TGTGCCAGCAGCGTATCAAGCGGGACCGGACCTCCTGAGCAGTTCTTC. Combining the CDR3 with reference TRBV9 and TRBJ2-1 gives the whole variable domain DSGVTQTPKHLITATGQRVTLRCSPRSGDLSVYWYQQSLDQGLQFLIQYYNGEERAKGNILERFSAQQFPDLHSELNLSSLELGDSALYFCASSVSSGTGPPEQFFGPGTRLTVL.

The chain uses TRBV29-1 and TRBJ2-3, with D tentatively TRBD1 (6 bases). The CDR3 length is 14 residues. Germline lookup yields CDR1 SQVTM and CDR2 ANQGSEA. V lost 8 bases, J lost 6 bases, and 21 bases lay in between. CDR3 amino acids: CSSRVQGGSDTQYF. As DNA, the CDR3 is TGCAGCAGTAGGGTACAGGGCGGGTCGGATACGCAGTATTTT.

V gene TRBV4-3 combines with J gene TRBJ1-1; 9 bases fit TRBD1. This CDR3 spans 15 amino acids. The V gene end was trimmed by 0 bases and the J gene end by 8 bases; junction bases not matched to a gene: 7. The germline V gene has CDR1 LGHNA and CDR2 YSLEER. This chain's CDR3 is CASSQEYGQGREAFF. In DNA form, the CDR3 reads TGCGCCAGCAGCCAAGAATACGGACAGGGGCGCGAAGCTTTCTTT.

The V and J genes are TRBV5-1 and TRBJ2-7; TRBD1 matches at 7 bases. With 1 base clipped from V and 2 bases from J, the junction kept 3 bases outside the gene matches. The CDR3 is 14 amino acids. The germline V gene has CDR1 SGHRS and CDR2 YFSETQ. Here the CDR3 DNA reads TGCGCCAGCAGCTTGAGACAGGGCCCCTACGAGCAGTACTTC. Protein sequence: CASSLRQGPYEQYF.

This rearrangement joins TRBV29-1 to TRBJ2-1; 7 bases line up with TRBD2. Per germline, CDR1 SQVTM and CDR2 ANQGSEA. The CDR3 sequence is 14 residues long. The V and J ends lost 6 bases and 1 base, in that order; junction bases with no gene match: 6. The CDR3 region has the DNA TGCAGCGTAGGACGGGGGGTATCCTACAATGAGCAGTTCTTC. Its protein product is CSVGRGVSYNEQFF.

The chain couples TRBV27 to TRBJ1-1; D might be TRBD1 (5 bases). V dropped 6 bases and J dropped 4 bases, with 18 bases sitting between them. Germline V gene data show CDR1 as MNHEY and CDR2 as SMNVEV (reference sequence). The length of the CDR3 is 15 residues. CDR3 bases: TGTGCCAGCAGCTACAGGACGGGGAGACTCACTGAAGCTTTCTTT. Protein sequence: CASSYRTGRLTEAFF.

The chain has TRBV12-3 or TRBV12-4 and TRBJ2-7; TRBD1 aligns across 7 bases. V was pared by 6 bases and J by 2 bases, with 4 bases of the junction left unmatched. CDR3 length equals 13 residues. This CDR3 is CASSTTGPYEQYF. In DNA form, the CDR3 reads TGTGCCAGCAGCACGACAGGGCCCTACGAGCAGTACTTC.

V and J are TRBV9 and TRBJ2-7; D call uncertain. V lost 0 bases and J 0 bases, leaving 4 bases between the germline ends. CDR3 length: 13 residues. In germline, CDR1 is SGDLS, CDR2 YYNGEE. The CDR3 sequence is CASSVASSYEQYF. The CDR3 region has the DNA TGTGCCAGCAGCGTAGCTAGCTCCTACGAGCAGTACTTC.

The rearrangement joins TRBV10-1 to TRBJ2-3; D perhaps matches TRBD2 (5 bases). Germline CDR1 WNHNN, CDR2 SYGVQD (reference sequence). V was clipped by 2 bases and J by 2 bases, with 11 bases between them. This CDR3 has 15 amino acids. In DNA form, the CDR3 reads TGCGCCAGCAGTGAGGCAAGACTAATCACAGATACGCAGTATTTT. It is translated as CASSEARLITDTQYF.

DNA for the CDR3: TGTGCCAGCAGCCCCCGACTAGCGGGAGGTAGAACCGGGGAGCTGTTTTTT. It codes for CASSPRLAGGRTGELFF. The rearrangement uses TRBV7-2 and TRBJ2-2; 13 bases line up with TRBD2. With 5 bases clipped from V and 5 bases from J, the junction kept 8 bases outside the gene matches. The germline V gene encodes CDR1 SGHTA and CDR2 FQGNSA. The CDR3 sequence is 17 residues long. Full variable domain (rest looked up from reference TRBV7-2 and TRBJ2-2): GAGVSQSPSNKVTEKGKDVELRCDPISGHTALYWYRQSLGQGLEFLIYFQGNSAPDKSGLPSDRFSAERTGGSVSTLTIQRTQQEDSAVYLCASSPRLAGGRTGELFFGEGSRLTVL.

The gene calls are TRBV5-1 and TRBJ1-2, with 8 bases lining up with TRBD1. Germline CDR1 SGHRS, CDR2 YFSETQ. Trimming removed 0 bases from V and 1 base from J; junction bases left unmatched: 8. The CDR3 sequence is 17 residues long. This chain's CDR3 is CASSLVWTGTINYGYTF. The CDR3 bases are TGCGCCAGCAGCTTGGTTTGGACAGGGACTATTAACTATGGCTACACCTTC.

The rearrangement uses TRBV18 and TRBJ2-3, with 9 nucleotides matching TRBD1. Germline V gene lookup returns CDR1 KGHSH and CDR2 LQKENI. The CDR3 consists of 15 residues. Trimming cost V 2 bases and J 0 bases; bases outside gene matches: 0. The CDR3 loop reads CASSPDRGSTDTQYF. CDR3 sequence (DNA): TGTGCCAGCTCACCAGACAGGGGGAGCACAGATACGCAGTATTTT.

This clone was recorded only once. V gene TRBV28 combines with J gene TRBJ1-1; D unclear. The ends were cut back, 4 bases at V and 0 bases at J, with 9 bases in the middle. The CDR3 is 14 residues long. The germline V gene encodes CDR1 MDHEN and CDR2 SYDVKM. In nucleotides, the CDR3 is TGTGCCAGCAGTTGGGAGTTCATGAACACTGAAGCTTTCTTT. This sequence encodes CASSWEFMNTEAFF.